This T cell receptor beta chain stems from a study of technical replicates of blood from a handful of donors. This CDR3 has 16 residues. Germline V gives CDR1 SGHNT, CDR2 YENEEA. Unmatched junction bases numbered 13, after V lost 6 bases and J lost 7 bases. The protocol was immunoSEQ multiplex PCR, while the TCRdb copy is restricted to in-frame clones and leaves out a portion. The sample carries 77,000 or so clones, 80% to 95% recorded once. The rearrangement joins TRBV11-3 to TRBJ2-1, with 9 nucleotides matching TRBD2. The clonotype originates from a human donor in good health. The specimen sequenced was T cells isolated from PBMCs. The CDR3 sequence: CASSPREAGGGNEQFF. CDR3 nucleotides: TGTGCCAGCAGTCCACGGGAAGCGGGAGGTGGGAATGAGCAGTTCTTC.